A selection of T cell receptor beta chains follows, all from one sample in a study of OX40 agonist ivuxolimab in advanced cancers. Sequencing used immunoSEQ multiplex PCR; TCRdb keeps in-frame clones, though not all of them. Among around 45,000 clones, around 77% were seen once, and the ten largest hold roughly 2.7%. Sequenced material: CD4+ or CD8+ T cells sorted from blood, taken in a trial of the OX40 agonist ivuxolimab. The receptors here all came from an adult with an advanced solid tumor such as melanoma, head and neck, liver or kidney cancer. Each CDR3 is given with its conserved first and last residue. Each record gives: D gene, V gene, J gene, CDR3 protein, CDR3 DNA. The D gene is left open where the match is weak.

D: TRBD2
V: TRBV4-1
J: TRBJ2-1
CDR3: CASSQEVGRAIREQFF
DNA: TGCGCCAGCAGCCAAGAGGTCGGGAGGGCCATCCGTGAGCAGTTCTTC

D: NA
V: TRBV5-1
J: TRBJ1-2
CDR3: CASSLGDNNYGYTF
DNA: TGCGCCAGCAGCTTGGGGGACAATAACTATGGCTACACCTTC

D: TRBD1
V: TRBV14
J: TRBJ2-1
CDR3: CASSPHPGQGTRTNEQFF
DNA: TGTGCCAGCAGCCCGCATCCGGGACAGGGGACACGCACCAATGAGCAGTTCTTC

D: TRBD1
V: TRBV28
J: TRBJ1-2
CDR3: CASIPGTGGYGYTF
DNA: TGTGCCAGCATCCCCGGGACAGGGGGATATGGCTACACCTTC

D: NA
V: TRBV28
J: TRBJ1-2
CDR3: CASSLRGSFYGYTF
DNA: TGTGCCAGCAGTTTAAGGGGCAGCTTCTATGGCTACACCTTC

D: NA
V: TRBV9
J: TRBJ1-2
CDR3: CASSVAGGPAYGYTF
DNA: TGTGCCAGCAGCGTAGCGGGGGGGCCGGCGTATGGCTACACCTTC

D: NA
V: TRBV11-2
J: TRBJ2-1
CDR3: CASTIGSGPFDEQFF
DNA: TGTGCCAGCACGATCGGGAGCGGTCCTTTCGATGAGCAGTTCTTC

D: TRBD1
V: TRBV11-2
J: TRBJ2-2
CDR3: CASSSYARQGTGELFF
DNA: TGTGCCAGCAGCTCCTACGCACGACAGGGGACCGGGGAGCTGTTTTTT

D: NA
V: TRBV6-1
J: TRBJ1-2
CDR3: CASSRSGNYGYTF
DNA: TGTGCCAGCAGCCGCAGCGGTAACTATGGCTACACCTTC

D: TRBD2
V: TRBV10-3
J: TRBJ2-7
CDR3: CAIRTQTSGSRYEQYF
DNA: TGTGCCATCAGGACACAAACTAGCGGGAGTCGCTACGAGCAGTACTTC

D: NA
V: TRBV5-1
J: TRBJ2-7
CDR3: CASSLRGESYEQYF
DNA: TGCGCCAGCAGCTTGCGAGGAGAGTCCTACGAGCAGTACTTC

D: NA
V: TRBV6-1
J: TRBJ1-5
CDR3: CASSEDRNRASNQPQHF
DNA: TGTGCCAGCAGTGAAGATAGGAACAGGGCGAGCAATCAGCCCCAGCATTTT

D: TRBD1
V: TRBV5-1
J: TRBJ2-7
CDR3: CASSSNRGYEQYF
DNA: TGCGCCAGCAGCTCAAACAGGGGTTACGAGCAGTACTTC

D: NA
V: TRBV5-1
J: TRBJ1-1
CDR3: CASSLGKRMNTEAFF
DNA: TGCGCCAGCAGCTTGGGAAAGAGAATGAACACTGAAGCTTTCTTT

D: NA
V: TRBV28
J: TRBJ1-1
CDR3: CASSSVGGDLMNTEAFF
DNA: TGTGCCAGCAGTTCAGTGGGGGGCGATTTGATGAACACTGAAGCTTTCTTT

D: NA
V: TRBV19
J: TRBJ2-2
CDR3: CASSLGRSPNTGELFF
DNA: TGTGCCAGTTCGCTCGGCAGGAGCCCCAACACCGGGGAGCTGTTTTTT